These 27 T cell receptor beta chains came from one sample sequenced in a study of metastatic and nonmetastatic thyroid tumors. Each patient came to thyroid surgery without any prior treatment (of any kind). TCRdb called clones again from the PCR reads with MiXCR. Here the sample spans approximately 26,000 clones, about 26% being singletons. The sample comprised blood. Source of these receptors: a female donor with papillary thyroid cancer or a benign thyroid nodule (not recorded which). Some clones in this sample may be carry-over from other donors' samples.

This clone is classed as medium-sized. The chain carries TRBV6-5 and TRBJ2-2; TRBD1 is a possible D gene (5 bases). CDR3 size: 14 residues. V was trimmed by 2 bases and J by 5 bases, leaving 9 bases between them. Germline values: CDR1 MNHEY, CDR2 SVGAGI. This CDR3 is CASSYDSGTGELFF. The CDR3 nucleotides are TGTGCCAGCAGTTACGACAGTGGAACCGGGGAGCTGTTTTTT.

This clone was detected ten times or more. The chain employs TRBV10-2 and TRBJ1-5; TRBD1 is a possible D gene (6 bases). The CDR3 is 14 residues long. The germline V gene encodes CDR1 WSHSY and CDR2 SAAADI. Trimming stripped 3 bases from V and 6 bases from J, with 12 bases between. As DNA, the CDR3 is TGCGCCAGCAGTGATGGGGGCTGGGGTCAGCCCCAGCATTTT. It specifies CASSDGGWGQPQHF.

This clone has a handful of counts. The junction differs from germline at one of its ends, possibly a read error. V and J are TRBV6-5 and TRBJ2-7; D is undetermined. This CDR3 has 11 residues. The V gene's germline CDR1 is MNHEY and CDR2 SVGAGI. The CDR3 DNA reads TGTGCCATCAGTTTAGCTGTCGCGCGGTACTTC. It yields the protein CAISLAVARYF.

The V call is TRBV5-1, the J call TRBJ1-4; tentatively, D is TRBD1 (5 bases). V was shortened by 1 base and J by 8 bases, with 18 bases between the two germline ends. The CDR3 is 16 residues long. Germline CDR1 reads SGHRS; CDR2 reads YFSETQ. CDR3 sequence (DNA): TGCGCCAGCAGCTTGAGGGATGTGGGGGAAGGAGAAAAACTGTTTTTT. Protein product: CASSLRDVGEGEKLFF. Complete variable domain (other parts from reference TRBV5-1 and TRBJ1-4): KAGVTQTPRYLIKTRGQQVTLSCSPISGHRSVSWYQQTPGQGLQFLFEYFSETQRNKGNFPGRFSGRQFSNSRSEMNVSTLELGDSALYLCASSLRDVGEGEKLFFGSGTQLSVL.

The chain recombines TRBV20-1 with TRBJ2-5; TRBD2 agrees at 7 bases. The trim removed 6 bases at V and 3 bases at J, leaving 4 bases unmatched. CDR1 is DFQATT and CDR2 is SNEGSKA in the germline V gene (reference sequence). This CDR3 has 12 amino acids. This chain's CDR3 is CSATAGKETQYF. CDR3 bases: TGCAGTGCCACAGCGGGAAAAGAGACCCAGTACTTC.

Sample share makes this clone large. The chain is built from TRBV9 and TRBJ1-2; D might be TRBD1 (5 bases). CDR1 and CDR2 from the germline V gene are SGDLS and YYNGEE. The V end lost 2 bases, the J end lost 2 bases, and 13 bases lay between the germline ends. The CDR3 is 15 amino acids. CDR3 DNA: TGTGCCAGCAGCGTCCACGGGGACGTCAACTATGGCTACACCTTC. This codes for CASSVHGDVNYGYTF.

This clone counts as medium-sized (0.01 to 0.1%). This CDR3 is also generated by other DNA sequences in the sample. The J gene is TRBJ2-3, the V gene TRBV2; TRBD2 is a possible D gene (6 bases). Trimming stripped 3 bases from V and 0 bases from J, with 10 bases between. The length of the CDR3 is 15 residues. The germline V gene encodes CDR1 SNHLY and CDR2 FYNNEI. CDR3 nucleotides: TGTGCCAGCAGTGAGAGCGGGTCTAGCACAGATACGCAGTATTTT. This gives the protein CASSESGSSTDTQYF.

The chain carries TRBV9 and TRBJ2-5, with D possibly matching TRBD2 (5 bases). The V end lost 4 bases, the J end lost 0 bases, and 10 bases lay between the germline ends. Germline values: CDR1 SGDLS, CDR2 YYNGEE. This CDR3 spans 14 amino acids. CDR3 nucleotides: TGTGCCAGCAGCTCTGACTACAACCAAGAGACCCAGTACTTC. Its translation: CASSSDYNQETQYF.

The DNA for the CDR3 is TGTGCCAGCAGTTACACAGGGAGCACTGAAGCTTTCTTT. This codes for CASSYTGSTEAFF. The V call is TRBV6-2 or TRBV6-3, the J call TRBJ1-1; possible D gene TRBD1, 6 bases. From germline, CDR1 is MNHEY and CDR2 SVGEGT. This CDR3 region has 13 residues. V lost 2 bases and J lost 4, with 8 bases in between.

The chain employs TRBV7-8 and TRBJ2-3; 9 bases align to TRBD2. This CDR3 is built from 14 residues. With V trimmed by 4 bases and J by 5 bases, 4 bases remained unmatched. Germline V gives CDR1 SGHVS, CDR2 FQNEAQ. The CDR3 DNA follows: TGTGCCAGCAGCTCTAGCGGGGAGGGAGATACGCAGTATTTT. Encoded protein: CASSSSGEGDTQYF.

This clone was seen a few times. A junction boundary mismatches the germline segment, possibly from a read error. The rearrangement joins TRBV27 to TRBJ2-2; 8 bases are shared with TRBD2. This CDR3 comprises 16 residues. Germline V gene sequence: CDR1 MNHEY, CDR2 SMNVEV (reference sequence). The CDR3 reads CASSPLADRNTWELFF. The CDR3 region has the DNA TGTGCCAGCAGTCCACTAGCGGATAGGAACACCTGGGAGCTGTTTTTT.

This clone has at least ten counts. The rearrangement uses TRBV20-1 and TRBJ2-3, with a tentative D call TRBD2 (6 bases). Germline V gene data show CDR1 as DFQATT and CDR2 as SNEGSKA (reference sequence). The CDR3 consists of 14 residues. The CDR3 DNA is TGCAGCGGAGGTCCAGCGGGCTTGGGAGATACGCAGTATTTT. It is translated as CSGGPAGLGDTQYF.

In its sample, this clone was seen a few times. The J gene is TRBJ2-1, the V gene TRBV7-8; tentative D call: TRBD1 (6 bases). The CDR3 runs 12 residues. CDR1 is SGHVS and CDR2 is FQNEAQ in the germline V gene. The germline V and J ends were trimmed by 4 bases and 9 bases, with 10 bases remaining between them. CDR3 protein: CASSSGDREQFF. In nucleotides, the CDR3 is TGTGCCAGCAGCTCAGGGGACCGTGAGCAGTTCTTC. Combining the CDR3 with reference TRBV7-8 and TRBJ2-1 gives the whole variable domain GAGVSQSPRYKVAKRGQDVALRCDPISGHVSLFWYQQALGQGPEFLTYFQNEAQLDKSGLPSDRFFAERPEGSVSTLKIQRTQQEDSAVYLCASSSGDREQFFGPGTRLTVL.

Here the CDR3 reads CAWIRRDTEAFF. The CDR3 coding sequence is TGTGCCTGGATTAGGAGGGACACTGAAGCTTTCTTT. The V and J genes are TRBV30 and TRBJ1-1; no definite D call. This CDR3 contains 12 residues. The germline gives CDR1 GTSNPN, CDR2 SVGIG (reference sequence). V was pared by 4 bases and J by 3 bases, with 9 bases between. The variable domain in full, with the rest retrieved from reference TRBV30 and TRBJ1-1, is SQTIHQWPATLVQPVGSPLSLECTVEGTSNPNLYWYRQAAGRGLQLLFYSVGIGQISSEVPQNLSASRPQDRQFILSSKKLLLSDSGFYLCAWIRRDTEAFFGQGTRLTVV.

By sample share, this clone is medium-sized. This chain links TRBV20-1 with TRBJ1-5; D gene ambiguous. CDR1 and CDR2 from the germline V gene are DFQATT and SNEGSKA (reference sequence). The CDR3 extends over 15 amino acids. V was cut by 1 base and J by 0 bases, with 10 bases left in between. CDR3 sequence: CSARVDGPSNQPQHF. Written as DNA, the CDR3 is TGCAGTGCTAGAGTAGACGGACCTAGCAATCAGCCCCAGCATTTT.

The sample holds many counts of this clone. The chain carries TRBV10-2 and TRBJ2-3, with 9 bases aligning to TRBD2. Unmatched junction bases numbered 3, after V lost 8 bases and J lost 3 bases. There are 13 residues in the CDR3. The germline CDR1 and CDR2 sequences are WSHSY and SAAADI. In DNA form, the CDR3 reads TGCGCCAGCCAGCGGGAGGAGACAGATACGCAGTATTTT. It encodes CASQREETDTQYF.

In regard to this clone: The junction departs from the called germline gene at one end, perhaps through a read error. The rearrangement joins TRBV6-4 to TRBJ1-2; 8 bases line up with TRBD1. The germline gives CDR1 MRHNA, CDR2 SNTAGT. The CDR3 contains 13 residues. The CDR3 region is CASSPTGDQGYAF. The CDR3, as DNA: TGTGCCAGCAGTCCGACAGGGGATCAGGGCTACGCCTTC.

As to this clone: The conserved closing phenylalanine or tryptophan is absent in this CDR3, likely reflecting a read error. The CDR3 DNA is TGTGCCAGCAGCGTCGCCAGCGGTAGGTGGTACGAGCAGTACCTC. Its translation is CASSVASGRWYEQYL. V usage is TRBV9 and J usage is TRBJ2-7; maybe TRBD2 (5 bases). CDR1 SGDLS and CDR2 YYNGEE come from the germline V gene. The CDR3 is 15 amino acids. V shed 2 bases and J shed 4 bases, with 16 bases lying between them.

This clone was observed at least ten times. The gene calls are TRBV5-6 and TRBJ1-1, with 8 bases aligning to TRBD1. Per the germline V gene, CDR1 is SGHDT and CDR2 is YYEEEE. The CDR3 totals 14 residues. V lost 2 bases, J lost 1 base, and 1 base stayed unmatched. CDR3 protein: CASSFGTGNTEAFF. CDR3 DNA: TGTGCCAGCAGCTTCGGGACAGGGAACACTGAAGCTTTCTTT.

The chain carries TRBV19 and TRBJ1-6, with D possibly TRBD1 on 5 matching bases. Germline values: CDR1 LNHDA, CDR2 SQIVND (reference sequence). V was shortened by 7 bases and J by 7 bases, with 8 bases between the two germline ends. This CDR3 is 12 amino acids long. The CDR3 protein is CASTEGNSPLHF. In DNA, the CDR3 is TGTGCCAGTACGGAGGGGAATTCACCCCTCCACTTT.

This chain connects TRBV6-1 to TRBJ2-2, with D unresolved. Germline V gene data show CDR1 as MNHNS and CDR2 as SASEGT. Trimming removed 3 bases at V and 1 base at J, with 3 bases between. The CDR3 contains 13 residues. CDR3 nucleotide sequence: TGTGCCAGCAGTGAGGGGAACACCGGGGAGCTGTTTTTT. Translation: CASSEGNTGELFF.

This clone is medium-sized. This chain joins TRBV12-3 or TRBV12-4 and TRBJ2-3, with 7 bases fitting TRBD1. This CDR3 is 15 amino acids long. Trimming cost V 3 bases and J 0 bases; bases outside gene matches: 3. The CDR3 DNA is TGTGCCAGCAGTTTTAGGGGGCTCAGCACAGATACGCAGTATTTT. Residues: CASSFRGLSTDTQYF.

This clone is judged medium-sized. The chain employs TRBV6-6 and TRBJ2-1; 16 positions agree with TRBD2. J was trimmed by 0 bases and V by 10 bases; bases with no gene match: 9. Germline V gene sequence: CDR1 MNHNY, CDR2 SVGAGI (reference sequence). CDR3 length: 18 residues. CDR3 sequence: CATSPGLAGGSSYNEQFF. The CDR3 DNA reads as TGTGCCACCTCGCCGGGACTAGCGGGGGGGAGCTCCTACAATGAGCAGTTCTTC.

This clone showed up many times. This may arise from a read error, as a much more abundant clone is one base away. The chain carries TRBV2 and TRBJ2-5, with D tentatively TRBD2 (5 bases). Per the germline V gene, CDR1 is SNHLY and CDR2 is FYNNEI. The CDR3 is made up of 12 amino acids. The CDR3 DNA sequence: TGTGCCAGCAGTGCGGGAAAAGAGACCCGGTACTTC. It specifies CASSAGKETRYF.

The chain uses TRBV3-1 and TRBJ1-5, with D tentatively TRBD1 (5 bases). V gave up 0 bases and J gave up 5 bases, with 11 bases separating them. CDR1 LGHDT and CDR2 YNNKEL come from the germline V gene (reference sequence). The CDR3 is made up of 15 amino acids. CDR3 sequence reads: CASSQEYGADQPQHF. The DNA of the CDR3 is TGTGCCAGCAGCCAAGAGTACGGGGCCGATCAGCCCCAGCATTTT.

CDR3 nucleotides: TGTGCCAGCAGCCAAAGGACGGGAGTTGGTTCACCCCTCCACTTT. This sequence encodes CASSQRTGVGSPLHF. J is TRBJ1-6 and V is TRBV5-4, with D hard to call. CDR1 is SGHNT and CDR2 is YYREEE in the germline V gene (reference sequence). This CDR3 comprises 15 residues. Trimming cost V 4 bases and J 9 bases, with 17 bases left between them. Combining the CDR3 with reference TRBV5-4 and TRBJ1-6 gives the whole variable domain ETGVTQSPTHLIKTRGQQVTLRCSSQSGHNTVSWYQQALGQGPQFIFQYYREEENGRGNFPPRFSGLQFPNYSSELNVNALELDDSALYLCASSQRTGVGSPLHFGNGTRLTVT.

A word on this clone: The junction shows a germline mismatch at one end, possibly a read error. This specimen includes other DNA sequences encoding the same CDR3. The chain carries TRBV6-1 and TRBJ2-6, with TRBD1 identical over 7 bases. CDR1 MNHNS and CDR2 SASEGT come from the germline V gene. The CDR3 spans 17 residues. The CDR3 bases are TGTGCTAGCAGCAGGCTACAGGGGCCCTCTGGGGCAAACGTCCTGACTTTC. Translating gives CASSRLQGPSGANVLTF.